This record looks at one TCR beta chain sequence and its context. The use of a sample-barcoded 5' primer and a J-beta primer mix characterized a second PCR of roughly 6 to 12 cycles. A single record per CDR3 protein comes from TCRdb applying MiXCR to the 5' RACE reads. The table has 850,000 to 1,000,000 distinct CDR3 sequences, just over 50% seen once. The data are from a study of blood T cells in healthy people across ages. The CDR3 totals 14 residues. CDR1 and CDR2 from the germline V gene are SQVTM and ANQGSEA. The V segment lost 7 bases and the J segment 6 bases; nucleotides outside the gene matches: 6.

The chain uses TRBV29-1 and TRBJ2-2, with 12 bases matching TRBD2. This TCR was recovered from a woman in her fifties or sixties in good health. Sequencing input: blood. CDR3 sequence reads: CSARTSGIAGELFF. The CDR3 region has the DNA TGCAGCGCCCGGACTAGCGGGATAGCCGGGGAGCTGTTTTTT.